This is a list of T cell receptor beta chains from one sample in a study of regulatory T cells in long-lasting Graves disease. TCRdb re-derived calls from the multiplex PCR reads in MiXCR, one entry per CDR3 protein. Among roughly 220,000 distinct CDR3 sequences listed, approximately 16% were seen once. The sample was peripheral blood mononuclear cells (PBMCs), taken at new diagnosis, from a patient treated with antithyroid drugs. Receptors originate from a female donor with Graves disease. CDR3s include the opening cysteine and the closing phenylalanine or tryptophan. D genes are given only for firm matches. The listing skips clone size in some rows; elsewhere it reads once, few, many or a size class.

CDR3aa: CSARASRDSEQFF; CDR3nt: TGCAGTGCTAGAGCCTCTCGGGATTCGGAGCAGTTCTTC; v_gene: TRBV20-1; abundance: many; j_gene: TRBJ2-1; d_gene: .
CDR3aa: CSVGSAGGINEQFF; CDR3nt: TGCAGCGTTGGGAGCGCCGGTGGGATCAATGAGCAGTTCTTC; v_gene: TRBV29-1; abundance: many; j_gene: TRBJ2-1; d_gene: .
CDR3aa: CASSSPLELSSGNTIYF; CDR3nt: TGTGCCAGCAGCTCACCCCTGGAGCTGAGCTCTGGAAACACCATATATTTT; v_gene: TRBV7-9; abundance: many; j_gene: TRBJ1-3; d_gene: .
CDR3aa: CSVQLSNYGYTF; CDR3nt: TGCAGTGTACAACTTTCTAACTATGGCTACACCTTC; v_gene: TRBV20-1; abundance: .; j_gene: TRBJ1-2; d_gene: .
CDR3aa: CATRKTGEDYGYTF; CDR3nt: TGTGCCACCAGAAAAACAGGGGAGGACTATGGCTACACCTTC; v_gene: TRBV24-1; abundance: many; j_gene: TRBJ1-2; d_gene: TRBD1
CDR3aa: CASSSGSNDGYTF; CDR3nt: TGTGCCAGCAGCTCCGGCAGCAATGATGGCTACACCTTC; v_gene: TRBV28; abundance: few; j_gene: TRBJ1-2; d_gene: .
CDR3aa: CASSPRTSGSQETQYF; CDR3nt: TGTGCCAGCTCCCCTCGGACTAGCGGATCCCAAGAGACCCAGTACTTC; v_gene: TRBV18; abundance: .; j_gene: TRBJ2-5; d_gene: TRBD2
CDR3aa: CASSQDRGESSYNEQFF; CDR3nt: TGCGCCAGCAGCCAAGATCGAGGTGAGAGCTCCTACAATGAGCAGTTCTTC; v_gene: TRBV4-1; abundance: many; j_gene: TRBJ2-1; d_gene: .
CDR3aa: CSADSGNQDSPLHF; CDR3nt: TGCAGTGCCGATTCCGGGAACCAGGATTCACCCCTCCACTTT; v_gene: TRBV20-1; abundance: many; j_gene: TRBJ1-6; d_gene: .
CDR3aa: CASSLASGGTGGYEQYF; CDR3nt: TGCGCCAGCAGCTTGGCCAGTGGTGGGACAGGGGGCTACGAGCAGTACTTC; v_gene: TRBV5-1; abundance: many; j_gene: TRBJ2-7; d_gene: TRBD1
CDR3aa: CSVEGVSGRAIDTQYF; CDR3nt: TGCAGCGTTGAAGGGGTTAGCGGGAGAGCGATTGATACGCAGTATTTT; v_gene: TRBV29-1; abundance: few; j_gene: TRBJ2-3; d_gene: TRBD2
CDR3aa: CASSLTGPWSNQPQHF; CDR3nt: TGTGCCAGCAGCCTGACAGGGCCTTGGAGCAATCAGCCCCAGCATTTT; v_gene: TRBV27; abundance: many; j_gene: TRBJ1-5; d_gene: TRBD1
CDR3aa: CASSLQAGGPFNEQFF; CDR3nt: TGTGCCAGCAGCTTGCAAGCGGGAGGGCCGTTTAATGAGCAGTTCTTC; v_gene: TRBV5-6; abundance: few; j_gene: TRBJ2-1; d_gene: TRBD2
CDR3aa: CASSSLAGGSADTQYF; CDR3nt: TGTGCCAGCTCGTCGCTAGCGGGAGGGAGCGCAGATACGCAGTATTTT; v_gene: TRBV18; abundance: many; j_gene: TRBJ2-3; d_gene: TRBD2
CDR3aa: CASSVDRGNTEAFF; CDR3nt: TGTGCCAGCAGTGTAGACAGGGGGAACACTGAAGCTTTCTTT; v_gene: TRBV6-2/TRBV6-3; abundance: few; j_gene: TRBJ1-1; d_gene: TRBD1
CDR3aa: CAWSAGPGEKLFF; CDR3nt: TGTGCCTGGAGCGCCGGGCCGGGTGAAAAACTGTTTTTT; v_gene: TRBV30; abundance: many; j_gene: TRBJ1-4; d_gene: .
CDR3aa: CASRWTSGRAGYEQYF; CDR3nt: TGTGCCAGCAGGTGGACTAGCGGGAGGGCCGGGTACGAGCAGTACTTC; v_gene: TRBV12-3/TRBV12-4; abundance: few; j_gene: TRBJ2-7; d_gene: TRBD2
CDR3aa: CASSPSGSRSYEQYF; CDR3nt: TGCGCCAGCAGCCCTAGCGGGAGTCGGTCCTACGAGCAGTACTTC; v_gene: TRBV4-1; abundance: many; j_gene: TRBJ2-7; d_gene: TRBD2
CDR3aa: CASSLPGASRSGANVLTF; CDR3nt: TGTGCCAGCAGCCTCCCCGGGGCGTCCCGCTCTGGGGCCAACGTCCTGACTTTC; v_gene: TRBV6-2/TRBV6-3; abundance: .; j_gene: TRBJ2-6; d_gene: .
CDR3aa: CASTPRGLAHTYEQYF; CDR3nt: TGTGCCAGCACACCGCGGGGGCTAGCGCATACCTACGAGCAGTACTTC; v_gene: TRBV2; abundance: many; j_gene: TRBJ2-7; d_gene: .
CDR3aa: CSARDPVKSNEQYF; CDR3nt: TGCAGTGCTAGAGATCCCGTAAAGTCTAACGAGCAGTACTTC; v_gene: TRBV20-1; abundance: many; j_gene: TRBJ2-7; d_gene: .
CDR3aa: CASKKDRVPEAFF; CDR3nt: TGTGCCAGCAAAAAAGACAGGGTGCCTGAAGCTTTCTTT; v_gene: TRBV6-2/TRBV6-3; abundance: many; j_gene: TRBJ1-1; d_gene: TRBD1
CDR3aa: CASSTRKGEQYF; CDR3nt: TGTGCCAGTAGTACACGAAAGGGAGAGCAGTACTTC; v_gene: TRBV19; abundance: few; j_gene: TRBJ2-7; d_gene: .
CDR3aa: CASSSLDRWRAFF; CDR3nt: TGTGCCAGCAGTTCCCTTGACCGTTGGAGGGCTTTCTTT; v_gene: TRBV27; abundance: many; j_gene: TRBJ1-1; d_gene: .
CDR3aa: CASSSYRNTEAFF; CDR3nt: TGTGCCAGCAGTTCCTACAGGAACACTGAAGCTTTCTTT; v_gene: TRBV7-2; abundance: many; j_gene: TRBJ1-1; d_gene: .
CDR3aa: CASSSHLSRGLEQYF; CDR3nt: TGTGCCAGCAGCTCCCACCTAAGCAGGGGGCTCGAGCAGTACTTC; v_gene: TRBV7-2; abundance: many; j_gene: TRBJ2-7; d_gene: TRBD1
CDR3aa: CASRLGANYNEQFF; CDR3nt: TGTGCCAGCAGATTGGGCGCCAACTACAATGAGCAGTTCTTC; v_gene: TRBV28; abundance: many; j_gene: TRBJ2-1; d_gene: .
CDR3aa: CASADRLAGNEQYF; CDR3nt: TGTGCCAGTGCCGACCGACTAGCGGGAAACGAGCAGTACTTC; v_gene: TRBV19; abundance: .; j_gene: TRBJ2-7; d_gene: TRBD2
CDR3aa: CASSVEGTSGNRYEQYF; CDR3nt: TGTGCCAGCAGCGTAGAGGGGACTAGCGGGAACCGCTACGAGCAGTACTTC; v_gene: TRBV9; abundance: .; j_gene: TRBJ2-7; d_gene: TRBD2
CDR3aa: CASSPTDRVEKLFF; CDR3nt: TGTGCCAGCAGCCCTACGGACAGGGTTGAAAAACTGTTTTTT; v_gene: TRBV7-6; abundance: once; j_gene: TRBJ1-4; d_gene: TRBD1
CDR3aa: CASSLAPAGSTDTQYF; CDR3nt: TGTGCCAGCAGCTTGGCCCCCGCGGGAAGCACAGATACGCAGTATTTT; v_gene: TRBV5-6; abundance: many; j_gene: TRBJ2-3; d_gene: .
CDR3aa: CASSFDLEAFF; CDR3nt: TGTGCCAGTAGTTTCGACCTTGAAGCTTTCTTT; v_gene: TRBV19; abundance: many; j_gene: TRBJ1-1; d_gene: .
CDR3aa: CSVGAHEREQYF; CDR3nt: TGCAGCGTGGGGGCCCACGAGAGGGAGCAGTACTTC; v_gene: TRBV29-1; abundance: .; j_gene: TRBJ2-7; d_gene: .
CDR3aa: CASSRTSGLDTQYF; CDR3nt: TGTGCCAGCAGCCGAACTAGCGGCTTAGATACGCAGTATTTT; v_gene: TRBV7-8; abundance: many; j_gene: TRBJ2-3; d_gene: TRBD2
CDR3aa: CASSYSGQQYEQYF; CDR3nt: TGTGCCAGCAGTTACTCAGGACAGCAATACGAGCAGTACTTC; v_gene: TRBV6-9; abundance: few; j_gene: TRBJ2-7; d_gene: .
CDR3aa: CACYQAGASYEQYF; CDR3nt: TGTGCCTGCTACCAAGCGGGAGCCTCCTACGAGCAGTACTTC; v_gene: TRBV6-1; abundance: many; j_gene: TRBJ2-7; d_gene: TRBD2
CDR3aa: CSARMTGDSSPLHF; CDR3nt: TGCAGTGCTAGAATGACAGGGGACTCTTCACCCCTCCACTTT; v_gene: TRBV20-1; abundance: .; j_gene: TRBJ1-6; d_gene: TRBD1
CDR3aa: CASSLWPSSNQPQHF; CDR3nt: TGTGCCAGCAGCTTGTGGCCCAGCAGCAATCAGCCCCAGCATTTT; v_gene: TRBV5-5; abundance: many; j_gene: TRBJ1-5; d_gene: .
CDR3aa: CASLPRLNTEAFF; CDR3nt: TGTGCCAGCCTTCCCCGGTTGAACACTGAAGCTTTCTTT; v_gene: TRBV28; abundance: .; j_gene: TRBJ1-1; d_gene: .
CDR3aa: CASSPRADRRDTQYF; CDR3nt: TGTGCCAGCTCACCCCGCGCAGACCGCAGGGATACGCAGTATTTT; v_gene: TRBV18; abundance: many; j_gene: TRBJ2-3; d_gene: .
CDR3aa: CSASRANTEAFF; CDR3nt: TGCAGTGCTAGCCGGGCGAACACTGAAGCTTTCTTT; v_gene: TRBV20-1; abundance: many; j_gene: TRBJ1-1; d_gene: .
CDR3aa: CASSPGRAGGTDTQYF; CDR3nt: TGTGCCAGCAGCCCCGGCCGAGCGGGGGGCACAGATACGCAGTATTTT; v_gene: TRBV9; abundance: many; j_gene: TRBJ2-3; d_gene: TRBD2
CDR3aa: CASSPTGLSYNEQFF; CDR3nt: TGTGCCAGCAGCCCTACAGGGTTATCCTACAATGAGCAGTTCTTC; v_gene: TRBV7-8; abundance: many; j_gene: TRBJ2-1; d_gene: .
CDR3aa: CASGTRPPTEEKLFF; CDR3nt: TGTGCCAGCGGGACCCGCCCACCAACTGAGGAAAAACTGTTTTTT; v_gene: TRBV28; abundance: many; j_gene: TRBJ1-4; d_gene: .
CDR3aa: CASSSGWEETQYF; CDR3nt: TGTGCCAGCAGCTCGGGGTGGGAAGAGACCCAGTACTTC; v_gene: TRBV11-2; abundance: many; j_gene: TRBJ2-5; d_gene: .
CDR3aa: CSAPDGGNTIYF; CDR3nt: TGCAGTGCGCCCGATGGGGGAAACACCATATATTTT; v_gene: TRBV20-1; abundance: many; j_gene: TRBJ1-3; d_gene: .
CDR3aa: CSVEDNTEAFF; CDR3nt: TGCAGCGTTGAAGACAACACTGAAGCTTTCTTT; v_gene: TRBV29-1; abundance: many; j_gene: TRBJ1-1; d_gene: .
CDR3aa: CASSPRGGFPYGYTF; CDR3nt: TGTGCCAGCAGCCCCCGGGGGGGATTTCCCTATGGCTACACCTTC; v_gene: TRBV14; abundance: .; j_gene: TRBJ1-2; d_gene: .
CDR3aa: CASSFWWDRGGWTEAFF; CDR3nt: TGTGCCAGCAGTTTCTGGTGGGACAGGGGGGGGTGGACTGAAGCTTTCTTT; v_gene: TRBV12-3/TRBV12-4; abundance: .; j_gene: TRBJ1-1; d_gene: TRBD1
CDR3aa: CASSLIRPPNPGELFF; CDR3nt: TGTGCCAGCAGCTTAATCCGCCCTCCAAATCCCGGGGAGCTGTTTTTT; v_gene: TRBV7-8; abundance: many; j_gene: TRBJ2-2; d_gene: .
CDR3aa: CASSFATANSNQPQHF; CDR3nt: TGTGCCAGCAGTTTCGCGACGGCGAATAGCAATCAGCCCCAGCATTTT; v_gene: TRBV12-3/TRBV12-4; abundance: many; j_gene: TRBJ1-5; d_gene: .
CDR3aa: CASSLEARYNEQFF; CDR3nt: TGTGCCAGCAGCTTAGAGGCCCGCTACAATGAGCAGTTCTTC; v_gene: TRBV7-9; abundance: many; j_gene: TRBJ2-1; d_gene: .
CDR3aa: CASTSYGPARDSPLHF; CDR3nt: TGTGCCAGCACCTCGTACGGGCCGGCGAGGGACTCACCCCTCCACTTT; v_gene: TRBV6-1; abundance: .; j_gene: TRBJ1-6; d_gene: .
CDR3aa: CSARVSPSWEQYF; CDR3nt: TGCAGTGCTAGAGTGTCACCCTCTTGGGAGCAGTACTTC; v_gene: TRBV20-1; abundance: many; j_gene: TRBJ2-7; d_gene: .